The sample holds a few counts of the clone carrying this T cell receptor beta chain. The antigen remains unidentified. The entry originates in a study of identical twins. Regarding the study as a whole: For cord blood, abundant beta clonotypes had fewer insertions, unlike memory repertoires, which showed none. Cross-sectional statistics, not tracking of the same donors, supported the conclusions.

TCRdb reprocessed the 5' RACE reads with MiXCR, giving one entry per CDR3 protein. Of just under 650,000 distinct CDR3 sequences listed, 7.1% are singletons. The same sample was also used in a study of yellow fever vaccine responses in identical twins.

The sequenced sample was PBMCs. This receptor was obtained from a woman under 30 in good health.

This CDR3 reads CASSGPGGEDTEAFF. The CDR3 nucleotides read TGTGCCAGCAGTGGACCAGGGGGCGAGGACACTGAAGCTTTCTTT. This chain uses TRBV6-1 with TRBJ1-1, with 8 bases fitting TRBD1. Germline V lookup: CDR1 MNHNS, CDR2 SASEGT. CDR3 length: 15 amino acids. The ends lost 4 bases at V and 3 bases at J; junction bases unmatched: 7.